The T cell receptor (beta chain) described here comes from a study of T cell responses to AZD1222 COVID-19 vaccine. Study results and caveats: No day 14 peak samples; only post-peak repertoires were characterized.

Profiled with immunoSEQ multiplex PCR; TCRdb holds only in-frame clones, not every one. Among 110,000 or so clones listed, approximately 90% were seen once. Germline V lookup: CDR1 KGHSH, CDR2 LQKENI. This CDR3 has 13 residues. Trimming shortened V by 2 bases and J by 2 bases, and 6 bases separated the two germline ends. Comments on this clone: Its antigen is still unknown.

The starting material was peripheral blood, obtained 28 days after the second AZD1222 dose. The V call is TRBV18, the J call TRBJ2-5; weak D call: TRBD2 (5 bases). This TCR came from an adult who received the AZD1222 COVID-19 vaccine. In nucleotides, the CDR3 is TGTGCCAGCTCACCAGAGGGTCAAGAGACCCAGTACTTC. Its translation: CASSPEGQETQYF.